These 10 T cell receptor beta chains share one sample of origin, sequenced in a study of beta chain features in type 1 diabetes. Study-wide points: When Type 1 diabetes patients were examined, their TCRB CDR3s proved moderately but significantly shorter in all four CD4+ subsets.

These receptors' antigens are unknown. As every portion of the isolated RNA was reverse transcribed, the sequencing read expressed TCRB transcripts. Here immunoSEQ multiplex PCR was the method, and the copy in TCRdb shows in-frame clones only, minus some. The table has about 190,000 clones, approximately 8% seen once. What was sequenced was central memory CD4+ T cells from blood. Receptor source: a woman between 40 and 55 years old with type 1 diabetes.

This clone has more than one count but fewer than ten. The V call is TRBV15, the J call TRBJ1-1; D not certain. Per the germline V gene, CDR1 is LNHNV and CDR2 is YYDKDF (reference sequence). The CDR3 is made up of 13 amino acids. The V end lost 5 bases, the J end lost 0 bases, and 7 bases lay between the germline ends. The CDR3 DNA is TGTGCCACCAGCCGGGTGGTGAACACTGAAGCTTTCTTT. Its protein product is CATSRVVNTEAFF.

This clone appeared a few times. This sequence joins TRBV28 and TRBJ2-5; 13 bases map to TRBD2. The CDR3 length is 15 residues. The germline V gene encodes CDR1 MDHEN and CDR2 SYDVKM. The V segment lost 6 bases and the J segment 7 bases; nucleotides outside the gene matches: 8. The CDR3 sequence is CASRSGLAGRGTQYF. CDR3 bases: TGTGCCAGCAGATCGGGACTAGCGGGGCGGGGGACCCAGTACTTC.

V and J are TRBV6-1 and TRBJ1-1; D not certain. Germline V gives CDR1 MNHNS, CDR2 SASEGT. CDR3 size: 14 residues. V was shortened by 6 bases and J by 3 bases, with 14 bases between the two germline ends. The CDR3 is CASRKRVGDTEAFF. The CDR3 DNA follows: TGTGCCAGCAGGAAAAGGGTCGGGGACACTGAAGCTTTCTTT.

This clone was detected only a few times. The chain uses TRBV2 and TRBJ2-1; possibly TRBD2 for D (5 bases). Trimming shortened V by 5 bases and J by 4 bases, and 12 bases separated the two germline ends. This CDR3 comprises 14 residues. Germline V gives CDR1 SNHLY, CDR2 FYNNEI. The CDR3 DNA reads TGTGCCAGCAGTCCTCGTCGGGATTACAATGAGCAGTTCTTC. Protein sequence: CASSPRRDYNEQFF.

This clone was seen only a few times. The chain couples TRBV7-2 to TRBJ2-3, with 9 bases fitting TRBD1. Germline V lookup: CDR1 SGHTA, CDR2 FQGNSA. J was trimmed by 4 bases and V by 5 bases; bases with no gene match: 7. The CDR3 is 15 amino acids. CDR3 protein: CASSPRDRAPDTQYF. The CDR3 bases are TGTGCCAGCAGCCCCAGGGACAGGGCCCCAGATACGCAGTATTTT.

This clone was seen more than once but under ten times. The chain recombines TRBV6-6 with TRBJ2-7; TRBD2 might be the D (6 bases). The length of the CDR3 is 12 residues. Per germline, CDR1 MNHNY and CDR2 SVGAGI (reference sequence). V was trimmed by 8 bases and J by 2 bases, leaving 10 bases between them. CDR3 DNA: TGTGCCAGCGTCGCGGGAACCTACGAGCAGTACTTC. Translating gives CASVAGTYEQYF.

This clone was seen more than once but under ten times. The chain recombines TRBV4-3 with TRBJ2-1, with 8 bases that match TRBD1. V gave up 4 bases and J gave up 8 bases; unmatched junction bases: 7. Germline values: CDR1 LGHNA, CDR2 YSLEER. The CDR3 runs to 14 residues. This CDR3 reads CASSLGQGADEQFF. CDR3 bases: TGCGCCAGCAGCCTTGGCCAGGGGGCCGATGAGCAGTTCTTC.

This clone appeared a few times. The rearrangement links TRBV5-4 to TRBJ2-1; D not resolved. Germline CDR1 SGHNT, CDR2 YYREEE (reference sequence). The germline V and J ends were trimmed by 6 bases and 5 bases, with 12 bases remaining between them. The CDR3 contains 13 residues. CDR3 nucleotides: TGTGCCAGCACCCCCTTTCGGGACAATGAGCAGTTCTTC. Amino acid sequence: CASTPFRDNEQFF. Using reference TRBV5-4 and TRBJ2-1 for the parts outside the CDR3, the full variable domain is ETGVTQSPTHLIKTRGQQVTLRCSSQSGHNTVSWYQQALGQGPQFIFQYYREEENGRGNFPPRFSGLQFPNYSSELNVNALELDDSALYLCASTPFRDNEQFFGPGTRLTVL.

This clone came up a few times. V is TRBV11-2 and J is TRBJ1-1; 7 bases align to TRBD1. The germline V gene encodes CDR1 SGHAT and CDR2 FQNNGV. With V trimmed by 5 bases and J by 7 bases, 7 bases remained unmatched. This CDR3 is built from 13 residues. CDR3 sequence: CASSLGQVLEAFF. CDR3 sequence (DNA): TGTGCCAGCAGCCTTGGACAGGTGCTTGAAGCTTTCTTT.

The V gene is TRBV7-2, the J gene TRBJ2-5, with no clear D. Trimming left V 1 base short and J 1 base short, with 7 bases between. The CDR3 consists of 14 residues. Germline-derived CDR1 and CDR2 are SGHTA and FQGNSA. The CDR3 is CASSLGPSQETQYF. The CDR3 nucleotides are TGTGCCAGCAGCTTAGGCCCCAGCCAAGAGACCCAGTACTTC.